Presented here are 14 T cell receptor beta chains from one specimen sequenced in a study of blood T cells in healthy people across ages. It was with a sample-barcoded 5' primer and a J-beta primer mix that a second PCR of about 7 to 12 cycles was run. TCRdb redid the calling of the 5' RACE reads with MiXCR, one entry per CDR3 protein. The sample has hundreds of thousands of distinct CDR3 sequences, roughly 32% seen once; the top ten hold approximately 15%. The sequenced material came from blood. The origin of the receptors is a woman of 80 years or more in good health.

Concerning this clonotype: The junction and the germline gene differ at one end; a read error may be behind it. The chain uses TRBV12-3 or TRBV12-4 and TRBJ1-6; no firm D call. The length of the CDR3 is 15 residues. CDR3 amino acids: CASSYSSSYNSPPHF. As DNA, the CDR3 is TGTGCCAGCAGCTACAGTAGCTCCTATAATTCACCCCCCCACTTT.

This clonotype was found many times. V gene TRBV20-1 combines with J gene TRBJ2-7; D unclear. This CDR3 spans 12 amino acids. The germline V gene has CDR1 DFQATT and CDR2 SNEGSKA (reference sequence). Trimming took off 0 bases at V and 7 bases at J, with 10 bases between the two ends. The CDR3 region is CSARDDRVEQYF. The CDR3 DNA reads as TGCAGTGCTAGAGACGACCGTGTAGAGCAGTACTTC.

This clonotype was observed at least ten times. The chain carries TRBV9 and TRBJ2-3; 9 bases line up with TRBD2. Germline lookup yields CDR1 SGDLS and CDR2 YYNGEE. The CDR3 has 18 residues. The V gene end was trimmed by 0 bases and the J gene end by 1 base; junction bases not matched to a gene: 9. CDR3 sequence (DNA): TGTGCCAGCAGCGTAGTTAGCGGGGGTTATCCCGGCACAGATACGCAGTATTTT. Encoded protein: CASSVVSGGYPGTDTQYF.

This clonotype was observed a few times. The chain combines TRBV30 with TRBJ2-5; TRBD1 aligns across 10 bases. The V and J ends lost 2 bases and 4 bases, in that order; junction bases with no gene match: 4. This CDR3 has 14 amino acids. CDR1 and CDR2 from the germline V gene are GTSNPN and SVGIG (reference sequence). This CDR3 reads CAWSPGQGGETQYF. In nucleotides, the CDR3 is TGTGCCTGGAGTCCAGGACAGGGGGGAGAGACCCAGTACTTC.

In its sample, this clonotype was seen a few times. This chain connects TRBV6-2 or TRBV6-3 to TRBJ1-2; D is possibly TRBD1 (6 bases). Trimming removed 6 bases from V and 8 bases from J, with 25 bases in between. This CDR3 has 16 amino acids. Germline V gene data show CDR1 as MNHEY and CDR2 as SVGEGT. CDR3: CASSRTLDLTGGGYTF. The DNA for the CDR3 is TGTGCCAGCAGCCGAACCTTGGACTTAACCGGGGGCGGCTACACCTTC.

The chain recombines TRBV6-1 with TRBJ2-1; D gene unclear. The J call may be in error: the DNA end matches TRBJ2-7 better. Germline CDR1 and CDR2: MNHNS and SASEGT. This CDR3 comprises 15 residues. CDR3 in DNA: TGTGCCAGCAGTGAAAGGGCATACTCCTACAATGAGCAGTACTTC. Translated, it gives CASSERAYSYNEQYF.

This clonotype was detected ten times or more. The chain combines TRBV7-7 with TRBJ2-3; D is unresolved. Trimming took 3 bases from V and 3 from J, leaving 10 bases between them. Germline V gene lookup returns CDR1 SSHAT and CDR2 FNYEAQ (reference sequence). This CDR3 comprises 14 residues. Here the CDR3 DNA reads TGTGCCAGCAGCTTGTCGCGGTTAACAGATACGCAGTATTTT. Residues: CASSLSRLTDTQYF.

This clonotype was observed a handful of times. This rearrangement joins TRBV20-1 to TRBJ2-3; 8 bases fit TRBD2. Trimming cost V 8 bases and J 2 bases; bases outside gene matches: 12. There are 15 residues in the CDR3. Germline lookup yields CDR1 DFQATT and CDR2 SNEGSKA (reference sequence). DNA of the CDR3: TGCAGTAACTACGGGGGGGCGTCGAACACAGATACGCAGTATTTT. Residues: CSNYGGASNTDTQYF.

In this sample, this clonotype turned up many times. The CDR3 region has the DNA TGTGCCAGCAAAGGATCTGGGCAGGGGGCCTACGAGCAGTACTTC. It codes for CASKGSGQGAYEQYF. The rearrangement joins TRBV6-5 to TRBJ2-7; 7 nucleotides agree with TRBD1. The CDR3 spans 15 residues. J was trimmed by 2 bases and V by 7 bases; bases with no gene match: 11. The germline gives CDR1 MNHEY, CDR2 SVGAGI.

This clonotype was seen repeatedly, ten times or more. This chain joins TRBV7-2 and TRBJ2-7; D may match TRBD1 or TRBD2 (5 bases each). Gene TRBJ2-5 matches the end of the DNA better, so the J call may be wrong. Germline CDR1 and CDR2: SGHTA and FQGNSA. The CDR3 runs 12 residues. The CDR3 nucleotides are TGTGCCAGCAGCTTAGTGAGGGGGACCCAGTACTTC. It encodes CASSLVRGTQYF.

The chain links TRBV5-1 to TRBJ2-2; D gene ambiguous. Trimming stripped 0 bases from V and 3 bases from J, with 9 bases between. Germline V CDR1 and CDR2: SGHRS, YFSETQ. The CDR3 is 15 amino acids. CDR3 nucleotides: TGCGCCAGCAGCTTGGCCCTGCTAGACACCGGGGAGCTGTTTTTT. It specifies CASSLALLDTGELFF.

Comment on this clonotype: Given a much more abundant clone one base away, this may be a read error. The rearrangement joins TRBV11-3 to TRBJ2-3; TRBD1 or TRBD2 may be the D gene (5 bases each). The CDR3 is 16 amino acids. Germline V CDR1 and CDR2: SGHNT, YENEEA. CDR3 residues: CAGSLGTEPLRDTQYF. The CDR3 DNA sequence: TGTGCCGGCAGCTTGGGGACGGAGCCCCTTAGAGATACGCAGTATTTT.

Ten or more counts support this clonotype. The V gene is TRBV18, the J gene TRBJ2-7; D gene ambiguous. The germline V and J ends were trimmed by 3 bases and 2 bases, with 11 bases remaining between them. The CDR3 loop spans 14 amino acids. Germline V CDR1 and CDR2: KGHSH, LQKENI. The CDR3 loop reads CASSPGGTAYEQYF. DNA for the CDR3: TGTGCCAGCTCACCTGGCGGCACAGCCTACGAGCAGTACTTC.

Turning to this clonotype: Since a much larger clone is just one base distant, this may be a read error. The gene calls are TRBV2 and TRBJ2-7; perhaps TRBD1 as D (6 bases). Germline lookup yields CDR1 SNHLY and CDR2 FYNNEI. CDR3 length: 13 amino acids. This CDR3 reads CACRVSGVYEQYF. The DNA for the CDR3 is TGTGCCTGCAGGGTGTCAGGGGTTTACGAGCAGTACTTC. Together with reference TRBV2 and TRBJ2-7, the CDR3 gives the full variable domain: EPEVTQTPSHQVTQMGQEVILRCVPISNHLYFYWYRQILGQKVEFLVSFYNNEISEKSEIFDDQFSVERPDGSNFTLKIRSTKLEDSAMYFCACRVSGVYEQYFGPGTRLTVT.